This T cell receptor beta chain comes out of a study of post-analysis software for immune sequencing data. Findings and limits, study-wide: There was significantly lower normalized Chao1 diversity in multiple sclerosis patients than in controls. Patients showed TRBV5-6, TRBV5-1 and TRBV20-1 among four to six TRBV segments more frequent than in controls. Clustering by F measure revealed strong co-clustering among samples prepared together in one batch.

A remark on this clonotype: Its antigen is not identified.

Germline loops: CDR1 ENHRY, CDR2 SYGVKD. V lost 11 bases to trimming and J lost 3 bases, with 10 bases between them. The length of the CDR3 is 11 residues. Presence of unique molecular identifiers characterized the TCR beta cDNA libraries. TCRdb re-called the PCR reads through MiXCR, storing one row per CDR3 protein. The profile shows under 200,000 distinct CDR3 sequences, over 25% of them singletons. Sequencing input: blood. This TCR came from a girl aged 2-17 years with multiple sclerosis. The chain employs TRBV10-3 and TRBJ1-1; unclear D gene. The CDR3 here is CAAHGDTEAFF. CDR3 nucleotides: TGTGCCGCTCACGGGGACACTGAAGCTTTCTTT.